Below, 6 T cell receptor beta chains from the same sample are listed, as sequenced in a study of T cells in Graves' hyperthyroidism and ophthalmopathy. It was RNA transcripts that yielded the amplified TCR beta CDR3 regions. First-round RT-PCR of the TCR CDR3 relied on the HTBI primer set. TCRdb re-called the multiplex PCR reads through MiXCR, storing one row per CDR3 protein. The sample consists of over 700,000 distinct CDR3 sequences, around 38% of them appearing once. The sample consisted of blood. All receptors derive from a young man with Graves' hyperthyroidism.

The chain combines TRBV19 with TRBJ1-2; tentatively, D is TRBD1 (5 bases). Germline V gene sequence: CDR1 LNHDA, CDR2 SQIVND (reference sequence). V dropped 3 bases and J dropped 4 bases, with 12 bases sitting between them. The CDR3 runs 14 residues. As DNA, the CDR3 is TGTGCCAGTAGTATGGGGGGACGAGGCTATGGCTACACCTTC. Its translation is CASSMGGRGYGYTF.

Ten or more counts support this clonotype. The V call is TRBV4-1, the J call TRBJ2-7, with D perhaps TRBD1 (6 bases). The CDR3 runs to 12 residues. Germline V gene lookup returns CDR1 MGHRA and CDR2 YSYEKL. Trimming pared 1 base from V and 5 bases from J, leaving 6 bases between. DNA of the CDR3: TGCGCCAGCAGCCAAGGGGACAACGAGCAGTACTTC. Translating it yields CASSQGDNEQYF.

As for this clonotype: It may be a read error: a sequence one base away is much more abundant. The rearrangement links TRBV2 to TRBJ1-2, with D hard to call. There are 14 residues in the CDR3. Germline loops: CDR1 SNHLY, CDR2 FYNNEI. Trimming took 5 bases from V and 6 from J, leaving 16 bases between them. Here the CDR3 reads CASSPGLLADGYTF. In DNA, the CDR3 is TGTGCCAGCAGTCCGGGCCTCCTTGCTGATGGCTACACCTTC.

This clonotype showed up just once. One base away lies a much larger clone, so this may be a sequencing read error. The chain recombines TRBV20-1 with TRBJ2-5, with D possibly matching TRBD1 (6 bases). Germline V CDR1 and CDR2: DFQATT, SNEGSKA (reference sequence). The CDR3 has 11 amino acids. CDR3 sequence: CGASQGETQYF. CDR3 coding DNA: TGCGGTGCTAGTCAGGGGGAGACCCAGTACTTC.

This clonotype was counted at least ten times. This rearrangement joins TRBV20-1 to TRBJ1-3, with unresolved D. The ends were cut back, 1 base at V and 0 bases at J, with 4 bases in the middle. CDR3 length: 13 amino acids. The germline gives CDR1 DFQATT, CDR2 SNEGSKA (reference sequence). CDR3 DNA sequence: TGCAGTGCTAGAGGAAGCTCTGGAAACACCATATATTTT. It encodes CSARGSSGNTIYF.

The V call is TRBV7-9, the J call TRBJ1-5, with TRBD1 identical over 7 bases. Germline CDR1 and CDR2: SEHNR and FQNEAQ (reference sequence). The CDR3 loop spans 18 amino acids. Trimming at V came to 5 bases and at J to 0 bases, leaving 13 bases not matched to a gene. The CDR3 protein is CASSGPGQTYYSNQPQHF. The CDR3 DNA follows: TGTGCCAGCAGCGGACCGGGACAGACGTATTATAGCAATCAGCCCCAGCATTTT.